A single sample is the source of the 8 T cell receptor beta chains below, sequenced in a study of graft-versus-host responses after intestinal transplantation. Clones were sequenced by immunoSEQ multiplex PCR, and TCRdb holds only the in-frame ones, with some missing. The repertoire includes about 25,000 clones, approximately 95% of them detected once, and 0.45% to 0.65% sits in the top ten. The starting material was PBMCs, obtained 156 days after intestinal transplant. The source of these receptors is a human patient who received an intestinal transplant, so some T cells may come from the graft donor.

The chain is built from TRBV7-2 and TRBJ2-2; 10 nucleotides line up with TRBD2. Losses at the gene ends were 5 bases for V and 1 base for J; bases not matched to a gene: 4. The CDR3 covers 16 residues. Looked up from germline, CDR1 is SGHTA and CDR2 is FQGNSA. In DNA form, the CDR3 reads TGTGCCAGCAGCCGGGGACTAGCGATGAACACCGGGGAGCTGTTTTTT. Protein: CASSRGLAMNTGELFF.

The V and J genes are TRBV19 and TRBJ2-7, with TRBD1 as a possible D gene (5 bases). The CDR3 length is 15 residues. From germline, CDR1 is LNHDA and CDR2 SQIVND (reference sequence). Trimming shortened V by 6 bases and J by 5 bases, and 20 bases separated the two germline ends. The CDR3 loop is CASRDQGRSTNEQYF. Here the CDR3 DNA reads TGTGCCAGTAGAGACCAGGGAAGGAGTACCAACGAGCAGTACTTC.

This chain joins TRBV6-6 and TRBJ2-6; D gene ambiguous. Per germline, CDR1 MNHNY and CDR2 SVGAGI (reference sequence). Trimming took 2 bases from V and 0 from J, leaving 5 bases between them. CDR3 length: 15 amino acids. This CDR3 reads CASSYGDSGANVLTF. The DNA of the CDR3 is TGTGCCAGCAGTTACGGGGACTCTGGGGCCAACGTCCTGACTTTC.

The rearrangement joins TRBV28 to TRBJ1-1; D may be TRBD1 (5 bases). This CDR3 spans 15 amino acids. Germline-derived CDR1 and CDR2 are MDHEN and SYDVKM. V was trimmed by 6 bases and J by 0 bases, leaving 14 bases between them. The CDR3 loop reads CASSTIRRVNTEAFF. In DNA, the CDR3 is TGTGCCAGCAGCACCATCCGCAGGGTGAACACTGAAGCTTTCTTT.

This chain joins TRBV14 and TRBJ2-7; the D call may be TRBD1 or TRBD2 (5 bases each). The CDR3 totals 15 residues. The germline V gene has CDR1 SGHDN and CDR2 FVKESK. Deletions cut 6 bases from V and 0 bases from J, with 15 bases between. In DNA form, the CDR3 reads TGTGCCAGCAGGTCCTCCGGGACCATCTCCTACGAGCAGTACTTC. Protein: CASRSSGTISYEQYF. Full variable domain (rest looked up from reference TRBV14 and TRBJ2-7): EAGVTQFPSHSVIEKGQTVTLRCDPISGHDNLYWYRRVMGKEIKFLLHFVKESKQDESGMPNNRFLAERTGGTYSTLKVQPAELEDSGVYFCASRSSGTISYEQYFGPGTRLTVT.

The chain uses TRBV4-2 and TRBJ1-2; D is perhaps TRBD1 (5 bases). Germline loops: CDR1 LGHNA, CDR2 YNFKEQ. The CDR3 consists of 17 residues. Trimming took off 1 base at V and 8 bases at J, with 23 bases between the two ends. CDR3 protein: CASSQVGQIRELEGYTF. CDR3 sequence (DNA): TGTGCCAGCAGCCAAGTTGGGCAGATCAGGGAGTTGGAGGGCTACACCTTC.

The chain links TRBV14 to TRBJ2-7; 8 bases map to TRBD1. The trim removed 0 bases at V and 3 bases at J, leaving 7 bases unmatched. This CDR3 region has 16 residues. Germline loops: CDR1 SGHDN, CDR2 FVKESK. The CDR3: CASSQDSWTGNYEQYF. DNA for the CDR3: TGTGCCAGCAGCCAAGACTCATGGACAGGGAACTACGAGCAGTACTTC.

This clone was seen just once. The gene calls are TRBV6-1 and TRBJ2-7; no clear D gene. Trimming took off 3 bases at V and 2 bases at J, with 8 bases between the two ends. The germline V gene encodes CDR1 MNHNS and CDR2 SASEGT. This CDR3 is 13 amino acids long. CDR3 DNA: TGTGCCAGCAGTGAGGGAACACCCTACGAGCAGTACTTC. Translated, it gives CASSEGTPYEQYF.